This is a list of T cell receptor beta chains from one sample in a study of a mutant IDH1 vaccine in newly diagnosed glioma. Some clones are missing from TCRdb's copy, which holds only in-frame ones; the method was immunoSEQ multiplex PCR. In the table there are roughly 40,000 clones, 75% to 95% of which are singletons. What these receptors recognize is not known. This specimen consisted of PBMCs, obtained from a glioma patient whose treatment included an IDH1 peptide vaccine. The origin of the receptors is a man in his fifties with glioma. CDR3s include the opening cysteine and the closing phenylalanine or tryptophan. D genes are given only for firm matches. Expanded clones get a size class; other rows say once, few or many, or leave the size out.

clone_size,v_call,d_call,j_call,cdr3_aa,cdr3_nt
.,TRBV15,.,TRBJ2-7,CATSRDLLEQYF,TGTGCCACCAGCAGAGATCTTCTGGAGCAGTACTTC
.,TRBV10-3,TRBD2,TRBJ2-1,CAISRDYSYNEQFF,TGTGCCATCAGCCGGGACTACTCCTACAATGAGCAGTTCTTC
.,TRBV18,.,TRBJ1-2,CASSPTPLGGDGYTF,TGTGCCAGCTCACCCACCCCACTTGGGGGGGATGGCTACACCTTC
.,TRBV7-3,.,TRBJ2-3,CATSPVAGLSTDTQYF,TGTGCCACCAGCCCGGTGGCCGGACTTAGCACAGATACGCAGTATTTT
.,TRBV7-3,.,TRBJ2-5,CASSLGKTVGETQYF,TGTGCCAGCAGCCTGGGCAAAACAGTAGGAGAGACCCAGTACTTC
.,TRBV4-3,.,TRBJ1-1,CASSQGEGQEAFF,TGCGCCAGCAGCCAAGGGGAGGGGCAGGAAGCTTTCTTT
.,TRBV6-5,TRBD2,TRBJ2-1,CASSYPGTRDDEQFF,TGTGCCAGCAGTTACCCCGGGACTAGAGACGATGAGCAGTTCTTC
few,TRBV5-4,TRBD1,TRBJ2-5,CASSLDGQGLQETQYF,TGTGCCAGCAGCTTGGATGGACAGGGTTTACAAGAGACCCAGTACTTC
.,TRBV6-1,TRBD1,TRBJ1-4,CASSAWGQGAREKLFF,TGTGCCAGCAGTGCGTGGGGACAGGGGGCGCGAGAAAAACTGTTTTTT
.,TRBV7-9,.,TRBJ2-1,CASSRRPGAERDEQFF,TGTGCCAGCAGCCGAAGGCCCGGGGCCGAACGGGATGAGCAGTTCTTC
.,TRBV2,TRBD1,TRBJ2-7,CASTQDRGGTYEQYF,TGTGCCAGCACTCAGGACAGGGGAGGTACCTACGAGCAGTACTTC
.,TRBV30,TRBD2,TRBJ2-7,CAWRGTSGGALYEQYF,TGTGCCTGGAGAGGGACTAGCGGGGGGGCCCTTTACGAGCAGTACTTC
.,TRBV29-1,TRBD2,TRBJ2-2,CSVDGGGTGELFF,TGCAGCGTTGATGGCGGGGGAACCGGGGAGCTGTTTTTT
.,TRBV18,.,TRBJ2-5,CASSPLLGQETQYF,TGTGCCAGCTCACCACTCTTGGGACAAGAGACCCAGTACTTC
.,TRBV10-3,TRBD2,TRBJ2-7,CAISERGGPYEQYF,TGTGCCATCAGTGAACGGGGGGGGCCCTACGAGCAGTACTTC
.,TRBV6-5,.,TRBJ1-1,CASSYSKQTNTEAFF,TGTGCCAGCAGTTACTCGAAACAGACCAACACTGAAGCTTTCTTT
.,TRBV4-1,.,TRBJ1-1,CASSPPMGGNTEAFF,TGCGCCAGCAGCCCCCCAATGGGGGGGAACACTGAAGCTTTCTTT
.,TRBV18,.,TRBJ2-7,CASSSQAGTYEQYF,TGTGCCAGCTCGTCCCAGGCGGGAACCTACGAGCAGTACTTC
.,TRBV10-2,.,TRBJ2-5,CASSESWQQETQYF,TGCGCCAGCAGTGAGAGTTGGCAGCAAGAGACCCAGTACTTC
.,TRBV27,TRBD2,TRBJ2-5,CASSLFSGTSGGAGETQYF,TGTGCCAGCAGTCTCTTTTCCGGGACTAGCGGGGGGGCCGGTGAGACCCAGTACTTC
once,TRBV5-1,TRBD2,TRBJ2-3,CASSLGGGSDTQYF,TGCGCCAGCAGCCTCGGGGGGGGTTCAGATACGCAGTATTTT
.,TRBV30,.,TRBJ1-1,CAWSGPWGLDTEAFF,TGTGCCTGGAGTGGTCCGTGGGGTTTGGACACTGAAGCTTTCTTT
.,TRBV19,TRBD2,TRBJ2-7,CAGSPHGKLAGAGAYEQYF,TGTGCCGGTAGTCCCCACGGGAAACTAGCGGGAGCGGGAGCTTACGAGCAGTACTTC
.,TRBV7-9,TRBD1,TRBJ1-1,CASSQGQHNTEAFF,TGTGCCAGCAGCCAGGGACAGCATAACACTGAAGCTTTCTTT
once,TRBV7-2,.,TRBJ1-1,CASSLGQGNTEAFF,TGTGCCAGCAGCTTAGGGCAGGGTAATACTGAAGCTTTCTTT
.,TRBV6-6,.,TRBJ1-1,CASSPATGYTEAFF,TGTGCCAGCAGTCCCGCGACAGGATACACTGAAGCTTTCTTT
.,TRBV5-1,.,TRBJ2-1,CASSLSTGRGNEQFF,TGCGCCAGCAGCTTGTCAACAGGGCGAGGCAATGAGCAGTTCTTC
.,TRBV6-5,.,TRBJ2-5,CASSLTGGVGETQYF,TGTGCCAGCAGCCTCACAGGGGGGGTAGGAGAGACCCAGTACTTC
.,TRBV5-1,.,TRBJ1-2,CASSLDTYGYTF,TGCGCCAGCAGCTTGGACACCTATGGCTACACCTTC
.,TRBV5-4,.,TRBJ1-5,CASSLDGGRNQPQHF,TGTGCCAGCAGCTTGGATGGGGGCCGTAATCAGCCCCAGCATTTT
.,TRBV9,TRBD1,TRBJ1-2,CASSQGTGRGYTF,TGTGCCAGCAGCCAGGGGACAGGGCGAGGCTACACCTTC
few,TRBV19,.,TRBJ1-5,CATSYITGGYNQPQHF,TGTGCCACCTCTTACATCACCGGGGGTTACAATCAGCCCCAGCATTTT
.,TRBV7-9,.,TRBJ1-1,CASSSKVGRGNEAFF,TGTGCCAGCAGCTCAAAGGTCGGACGGGGAAATGAAGCTTTCTTT
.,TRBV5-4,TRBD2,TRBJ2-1,CASSQGREVSSYNEQFF,TGTGCCAGCAGCCAGGGGCGGGAGGTAAGCTCCTACAATGAGCAGTTCTTC
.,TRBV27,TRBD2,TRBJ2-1,CASTSGRGNEQFF,TGTGCCAGCACTAGCGGGAGGGGCAATGAGCAGTTCTTC
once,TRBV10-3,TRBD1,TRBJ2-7,CAISERDRAYEQYF,TGTGCCATCAGTGAACGTGACAGGGCCTACGAGCAGTACTTC
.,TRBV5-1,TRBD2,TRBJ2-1,CASSLGTSGSANEQFF,TGCGCCAGCAGCTTGGGGACTAGCGGGTCCGCCAATGAGCAGTTCTTC
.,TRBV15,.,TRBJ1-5,CATSGGQGNQPQHF,TGTGCCACCAGCGGGGGCCAGGGCAATCAGCCCCAGCATTTT
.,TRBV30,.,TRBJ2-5,CAWTRAGAKGETQYF,TGTGCCTGGACTCGGGCAGGGGCGAAGGGAGAGACCCAGTACTTC
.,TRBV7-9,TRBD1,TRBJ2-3,CASSLWTGGNTDTQYF,TGTGCCAGCAGCCTGTGGACAGGGGGAAACACAGATACGCAGTATTTT
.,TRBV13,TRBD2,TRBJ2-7,CASKGRVFEQYF,TGTGCCAGCAAGGGGAGGGTGTTCGAGCAGTACTTC
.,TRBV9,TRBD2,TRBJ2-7,CASSVRPELGLADEQYF,TGTGCCAGCAGCGTCCGCCCAGAACTAGGACTAGCGGACGAGCAGTACTTC
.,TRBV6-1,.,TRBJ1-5,CASSEWDDGQPQHF,TGTGCCAGCAGTGAATGGGACGACGGGCAGCCCCAGCATTTT
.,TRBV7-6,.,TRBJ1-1,CASSLVGMNTEAFF,TGTGCCAGCAGCTTAGTGGGTATGAACACTGAAGCTTTCTTT
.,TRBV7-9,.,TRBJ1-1,CASSPPGGGYTEAFF,TGTGCCAGCAGCCCCCCGGGGGGGGGATACACTGAAGCTTTCTTT
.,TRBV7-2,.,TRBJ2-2,CASSTQRRAGELFF,TGTGCCAGCAGCACCCAACGGAGGGCCGGGGAGCTGTTTTTT
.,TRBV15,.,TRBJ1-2,CATSRDDTPANYGYTF,TGTGCCACCAGCAGAGACGACACGCCAGCTAACTATGGCTACACCTTC
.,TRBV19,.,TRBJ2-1,CASSPRGSYNEQFF,TGTGCCAGTAGCCCCCGGGGTTCCTACAATGAGCAGTTCTTC
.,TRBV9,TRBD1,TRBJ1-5,CASSRGQGDQPQHF,TGTGCCAGCAGCCGAGGACAGGGGGATCAGCCCCAGCATTTT
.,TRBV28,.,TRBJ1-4,CASRAILDEKLFF,TGTGCCAGCAGAGCTATCCTGGATGAAAAACTGTTTTTT
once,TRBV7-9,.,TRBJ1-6,CASSSLGQRNSPLHF,TGTGCCAGCAGCTCCCTCGGACAGAGAAATTCACCCCTCCACTTT
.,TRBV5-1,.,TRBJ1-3,CASSLEAVGNTIYF,TGCGCCAGCAGCTTGGAGGCTGTTGGAAACACCATATATTTT
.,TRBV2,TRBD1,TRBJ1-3,CASRGGQVSGNTIYF,TGTGCCAGCAGGGGGGGACAGGTCTCTGGAAACACCATATATTTT
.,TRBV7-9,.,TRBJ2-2,CASSLEVGELFF,TGTGCCAGCAGCTTAGAAGTCGGGGAGCTGTTTTTT
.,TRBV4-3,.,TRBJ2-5,CASSRRPGAQETQYF,TGCGCCAGCAGCCGACGTCCGGGGGCGCAGGAGACCCAGTACTTC